This T cell receptor (beta chain) derives from a study of T cell responses to AZD1222 COVID-19 vaccine. Germline values: CDR1 LGHNA, CDR2 YSLEER. This CDR3 contains 15 residues. Between the trimmed V and J ends, which lost 0 bases and 8 bases, there was a span of 16 bases. Sequenced by immunoSEQ multiplex PCR; TCRdb stores in-frame clones only, minus some. Counted here are roughly 200,000 clones, approximately 89% occurring once; the ten biggest clones make up approximately 1.7%. Doses given second, at about 4 or about 12 weeks, were pooled. The receptor was derived from an adult who received the AZD1222 COVID-19 vaccine. The sequencing here drew on peripheral blood, taken 28 days after the second AZD1222 dose. The chain joins TRBV4-3 to TRBJ1-2; possible D gene TRBD1, 6 bases. For the CDR3, the DNA is TGCGCCAGCAGCCAAGATGCGTCGCCGGGGGGCGGCTACACCTTC. This codes for CASSQDASPGGGYTF.